This T cell receptor beta chain was documented in a study of T-cell memory formation after mild COVID-19. The wider study: The two donors had largely donor-specific TCR clusters.

TCRdb used MiXCR to reprocess the 5' RACE reads, holding one entry per CDR3 protein. Of about 470,000 distinct CDR3 sequences in the sample, over 15% were seen once. Trimming took off 9 bases at V and 5 bases at J, with 14 bases between the two ends. The CDR3 length is 13 residues. This clonotype appeared a few times. No antigen is known for it. The study, taken as a whole, reports: Nothing confirmed that second-wave clones peaking on day 37 were specific for SARS-CoV-2.

This clonotype was obtained from an adult woman who had mild COVID-19 (a few samples of this study predate the infection). Cell type and time point are not known. The sequencing sample was made of PBMCs or a T cell subset sorted from them (not recorded which). The gene calls are TRBV12-3 or TRBV12-4 and TRBJ2-1, with D uncertain. As DNA, the CDR3 is TGTGCCAGTAAAATAGCTGAAGACAATGAGCAGTTCTTC. This translates into CASKIAEDNEQFF.